These 21 T cell receptor beta chains share one sample of origin, sequenced in a study of response to subunit inactivated influenza vaccine. A single record per CDR3 protein comes from TCRdb applying MiXCR to the RT-PCR reads. The sample holds 500,000 to 550,000 distinct CDR3 sequences; 7.6% are singletons and the top ten take over 10%. The specimen comprised PBMCs from blood, sampled less than 30 months after vaccination. The receptors were sampled from a man aged 50 to 69 who received an inactivated influenza vaccine.

This clonotype has a count of ten or more. The chain is built from TRBV6-2 or TRBV6-3 and TRBJ1-2, with TRBD1 matching 7 bases. After removal of 5 bases from V and 3 bases from J, the junction contained 12 bases not matched to a gene. This CDR3 spans 16 amino acids. Germline loops: CDR1 MNHEY, CDR2 SVGEGT. The CDR3 DNA follows: TGTGCCAGCAGTATTCATCGACAGGGATTGGACTATGGCTACACCTTC. Its translation: CASSIHRQGLDYGYTF.

The genes are TRBV9 and TRBJ2-1; D not certain. The CDR3 runs 14 residues. CDR1 SGDLS and CDR2 YYNGEE come from the germline V gene. Trimming shortened V by 0 bases and J by 5 bases, and 9 bases separated the two germline ends. In nucleotides, the CDR3 is TGTGCCAGCAGCGTAGAATTAAGGGACAATGAGCAGTTCTTC. Protein: CASSVELRDNEQFF.

In its sample, this clonotype was seen many times. The chain joins TRBV20-1 to TRBJ2-4; 7 bases match TRBD2. The length of the CDR3 is 13 residues. V shed 3 bases and J 10 bases; nucleotides not matched to a gene: 9. Germline CDR1 DFQATT, CDR2 SNEGSKA (reference sequence). The CDR3, as DNA: TGCAGTGCTAGGGGTAGCGGGTCATGGATTCAGTACTTC. Amino acid sequence: CSARGSGSWIQYF.

The table lists this clonotype with a few counts. The gene calls are TRBV10-3 and TRBJ2-3; 10 bases match TRBD2. In germline, CDR1 is ENHRY, CDR2 SYGVKD. The CDR3 spans 14 residues. The V segment lost 11 bases and the J segment 0 bases; nucleotides outside the gene matches: 5. CDR3 bases: TGTGCCTTTAGTAGCGGGAGGAGCACAGATACGCAGTATTTT. It translates to CAFSSGRSTDTQYF.

This clonotype was observed a handful of times. The rearrangement joins TRBV20-1 to TRBJ2-2, with D maybe TRBD1 (6 bases). CDR3 size: 13 residues. Germline CDR1 and CDR2: DFQATT and SNEGSKA (reference sequence). With 3 bases removed from V and 4 bases from J, the gap between germline ends came to 9 bases. The CDR3 coding sequence is TGCAGTGCTAGTCTGGACAGCACCGGGGAGCTGTTTTTT. Translation: CSASLDSTGELFF.

This clonotype was picked up a small number of times. J is TRBJ2-5 and V is TRBV6-4; no definite D call. The CDR3 loop spans 13 amino acids. V lost 4 bases, J lost 5 bases, and 11 bases lay in between. Per the germline V gene, CDR1 is MRHNA and CDR2 is SNTAGT. CDR3 sequence reads: CASSASTAETQYF. CDR3 nucleotides: TGTGCCAGCAGTGCCAGCACCGCGGAGACCCAGTACTTC.

The J gene is TRBJ2-1, the V gene TRBV10-3; D remains ambiguous. The ends were cut back, 1 base at V and 3 bases at J, with 7 bases in the middle. The CDR3 contains 14 residues. The germline CDR1 and CDR2 sequences are ENHRY and SYGVKD. Here the CDR3 reads CAISEYSRYNEQFF. CDR3 nucleotide sequence: TGTGCCATCAGTGAGTATAGCCGCTACAATGAGCAGTTCTTC.

This clonotype was detected ten times or more. This rearrangement joins TRBV7-2 to TRBJ2-1; unclear D gene. Trimming removed 2 bases at V and 9 bases at J, with 14 bases between. Germline V lookup: CDR1 SGHTA, CDR2 FQGNSA. The CDR3 length is 14 residues. The CDR3: CASSLSRPSGEQFF. The CDR3 bases are TGTGCCAGCAGCTTATCCAGACCGTCGGGTGAGCAGTTCTTC.

The table lists this clonotype with many counts. This chain uses TRBV29-1 with TRBJ2-4, with D perhaps matching TRBD2 (5 bases). Germline V lookup: CDR1 SQVTM, CDR2 ANQGSEA. The CDR3 has 15 residues. The V and J ends lost 1 base and 0 bases respectively, with 10 bases between them. In nucleotides, the CDR3 is TGCAGCGTTGAAGTAAGAGGACTAGCCAAAAACATTCAGTACTTC. Its protein product is CSVEVRGLAKNIQYF.

V is TRBV3-1 and J is TRBJ2-6; D tentatively reads TRBD1 or TRBD2 (6 bases each). V lost 1 base to trimming and J lost 2 bases, with 15 bases between them. CDR3 size: 18 residues. From germline, CDR1 is LGHDT and CDR2 YNNKEL (reference sequence). The CDR3 nucleotides read TGTGCCAGCAGCCAAGTTGCAGGGGAGGAAGCTGGGGCCAACGTCCTGACTTTC. Protein sequence: CASSQVAGEEAGANVLTF.

This clonotype has more than one count but fewer than ten. This chain links TRBV11-2 with TRBJ2-3, with 11 bases matching TRBD2. CDR1 is SGHAT, CDR2 FQNNGV, per germline. The CDR3 is made up of 16 amino acids. V lost 1 base to trimming and J lost 4 bases; unmatched junction nucleotides: 4. The CDR3 is CASSLVGTSGADTQYF. CDR3 sequence (DNA): TGTGCCAGCAGCTTAGTTGGGACTAGCGGTGCAGATACGCAGTATTTT.

The chain links TRBV12-3 or TRBV12-4 to TRBJ1-2; D is unresolved. Trimming stripped 3 bases from V and 5 bases from J, with 4 bases between. The CDR3 has 11 residues. CDR3 bases: TGTGCCAGCAGTTTGCTTTATGGCTACACCTTC. It translates to CASSLLYGYTF.

The V and J genes are TRBV24-1 and TRBJ2-3; no clear D. The CDR3 length is 15 residues. Trimming removed 3 bases from V and 2 bases from J, with 11 bases in between. The germline V gene has CDR1 KGHDR and CDR2 SFDVKD. This CDR3 is CATSDRTQSTDTQYF. CDR3 nucleotides: TGTGCCACCAGTGATCGGACCCAATCCACAGATACGCAGTATTTT.

This clonotype was seen only a few times. The chain uses TRBV3-1 and TRBJ2-5, with D perhaps matching TRBD1 (7 bases). The germline CDR1 and CDR2 sequences are LGHDT and YNNKEL (reference sequence). V dropped 6 bases and J dropped 2 bases, with 16 bases sitting between them. The CDR3 runs to 15 residues. CDR3 sequence: CASRQGTGGQETQYF. The CDR3 bases are TGTGCCAGCAGACAGGGGACTGGTGGACAAGAGACCCAGTACTTC.

The V and J genes are TRBV5-5 and TRBJ2-1; TRBD2 matches at 10 bases. V lost 5 bases, J lost 4 bases, and 12 bases stayed unmatched. Germline CDR1 and CDR2: SGHKS and YYEKEE (reference sequence). There are 17 residues in the CDR3. The CDR3 DNA sequence: TGTGCCAGCAGGGGGGGAGCGGGAGGGTCAATTTACAATGAGCAGTTCTTC. Translation gives CASRGGAGGSIYNEQFF.

This clonotype occurred a few times. The V call is TRBV29-1, the J call TRBJ1-2; TRBD1 aligns across 9 bases. Per germline, CDR1 SQVTM and CDR2 ANQGSEA. This CDR3 has 13 residues. J gave up 4 bases and V 5 bases, and 5 bases lay outside the gene matches. The CDR3 loop reads CSVRDRAGYGYTF. The DNA of the CDR3 is TGCAGCGTTAGGGACAGGGCTGGCTATGGCTACACCTTC.

In this sample, this clonotype turned up a few times. The CDR3 DNA sequence: TGTGCCAGCAGTTTACAGGTATGGGGAGGCAATGAGCAGTTCTTC. Its protein is CASSLQVWGGNEQFF. This chain links TRBV28 with TRBJ2-1; D perhaps matches TRBD2 (6 bases). Trimming left V 2 bases short and J 6 bases short, with 14 bases between. The V gene's germline CDR1 is MDHEN and CDR2 SYDVKM. The CDR3 length is 15 residues.

This clonotype was detected ten times or more. This rearrangement joins TRBV5-1 to TRBJ2-3, with D possibly matching TRBD1 (6 bases). V lost 0 bases and J 1 base, leaving 15 bases between the germline ends. CDR3 length: 17 amino acids. Germline V lookup: CDR1 SGHRS, CDR2 YFSETQ. CDR3 bases: TGCGCCAGCAGCTTGGAGCATTGGACAGAGGGCACAGATACGCAGTATTTT. Residues: CASSLEHWTEGTDTQYF.

J is TRBJ1-6 and V is TRBV5-1, with D tentatively TRBD1 (5 bases). The CDR3 consists of 15 residues. V was shortened by 1 base and J by 5 bases, with 10 bases between the two germline ends. From germline, CDR1 is SGHRS and CDR2 YFSETQ. This CDR3 reads CASSLWGDDNSPLHF. The CDR3 DNA sequence: TGCGCCAGCAGCTTGTGGGGGGATGATAATTCACCCCTCCACTTT.

This chain links TRBV19 with TRBJ2-1; 9 bases map to TRBD1. Germline trimming cut 7 bases from V and 8 bases from J; bases unmatched to any gene: 9. Germline-derived CDR1 and CDR2 are LNHDA and SQIVND (reference sequence). This CDR3 contains 14 residues. DNA for the CDR3: TGTGCCAGTAATCACCGGGACAGGGAATATGAGCAGTTCTTC. Translation gives CASNHRDREYEQFF.

This clonotype was seen a few times. The rearrangement links TRBV5-1 to TRBJ2-3; a weak D match, TRBD2 (6 bases). V was shortened by 0 bases and J by 4 bases, with 12 bases between the two germline ends. The CDR3 contains 15 residues. In germline, CDR1 is SGHRS, CDR2 YFSETQ. In DNA form, the CDR3 reads TGCGCCAGCAGCTTGGAGGGAGGCTGGTCAGATACGCAGTATTTT. It is translated as CASSLEGGWSDTQYF.